Shown below are 29 T cell receptor beta chains from a single sample sequenced in a study of blood T cell repertoires in COVID-19. Some clones are missing from TCRdb's copy, which holds only in-frame ones; the method was immunoSEQ multiplex PCR. The sample shows some 50,000 clones, around 84% of them seen only once. Sequencing was carried out using peripheral blood. These TCRs come from a man between 50 and 59 years old with acute or convalescent COVID-19.

This chain joins TRBV5-4 and TRBJ2-1; TRBD1 matches 10 bases. In germline, CDR1 is SGHNT, CDR2 YYREEE (reference sequence). J gave up 3 bases and V 4 bases, and 7 bases lay outside the gene matches. The CDR3 has 16 residues. The CDR3 sequence is CASSPDRGSNYNEQFF. The DNA of the CDR3 is TGTGCCAGCAGCCCGGACAGGGGGTCAAACTACAATGAGCAGTTCTTC.

This chain uses TRBV4-1 with TRBJ1-5; D remains ambiguous. Germline CDR1 is MGHRA and CDR2 is YSYEKL. The CDR3 sequence is 15 residues long. The V end was cut by 4 bases, the J end by 4 bases, with 14 bases between. This CDR3 reads CASSLFMSSNQPQHF. The CDR3 bases are TGCGCCAGCAGCCTGTTTATGTCGAGTAATCAGCCCCAGCATTTT.

This clone was seen only a few times. The chain joins TRBV18 to TRBJ2-5; maybe TRBD2 (6 bases). The CDR3 contains 14 residues. Germline CDR1 and CDR2: KGHSH and LQKENI. The V gene lost 6 bases and the J gene lost 2 bases, with 13 bases spanning the gap. Here the CDR3 reads CASSTFGGQETQYF. CDR3 bases: TGTGCCAGCTCCACCTTCGGGGGACAAGAGACCCAGTACTTC.

J is TRBJ1-4 and V is TRBV19, with 10 bases matching TRBD1. The CDR3 is 15 residues long. Germline V gene sequence: CDR1 LNHDA, CDR2 SQIVND (reference sequence). With 5 bases clipped from V and 0 bases from J, the junction kept 0 bases outside the gene matches. The CDR3 nucleotides are TGTGCCAGTAGTGGACAGGGGGCAACTAATGAAAAACTGTTTTTT. Its protein is CASSGQGATNEKLFF.

The chain uses TRBV28 and TRBJ1-5; maybe TRBD1 (6 bases). Trimming shortened V by 5 bases and J by 4 bases, and 18 bases separated the two germline ends. CDR3 length: 16 residues. Germline CDR1 and CDR2: MDHEN and SYDVKM. The DNA of the CDR3 is TGTGCCAGCAGTAAATTTACAGGGCGGGGGAATCAGCCCCAGCATTTT. Protein product: CASSKFTGRGNQPQHF.

This clone was found many times. This chain links TRBV2 with TRBJ1-6, with D possibly being TRBD1 (6 bases). Trimming shortened V by 3 bases and J by 9 bases, and 18 bases separated the two germline ends. Germline assignment: CDR1 SNHLY and CDR2 FYNNEI. This CDR3 is 16 amino acids long. CDR3 in DNA: TGTGCCAGCAGTGACCCTACAGGGTTCGATAGTTCACCCCTCCACTTT. It encodes CASSDPTGFDSSPLHF. The full variable domain, with the rest looked up from reference TRBV2 and TRBJ1-6, is EPEVTQTPSHQVTQMGQEVILRCVPISNHLYFYWYRQILGQKVEFLVSFYNNEISEKSEIFDDQFSVERPDGSNFTLKIRSTKLEDSAMYFCASSDPTGFDSSPLHFGNGTRLTVT.

The chain combines TRBV2 with TRBJ1-5; D possibly corresponds to TRBD1 (5 bases). The CDR3 is made up of 12 amino acids. V gave up 7 bases and J gave up 7 bases, with 11 bases separating them. Germline loops: CDR1 SNHLY, CDR2 FYNNEI. Here the CDR3 DNA reads TGTGCCAGCACGGCGGGACTGCAGCCCCAGCATTTT. Its protein is CASTAGLQPQHF.

This clone showed up just a few times. The chain carries TRBV10-1 and TRBJ2-1, with D possibly TRBD2 on 6 matching bases. The CDR3 totals 15 residues. V was trimmed by 6 bases and J by 8 bases, leaving 20 bases between them. The germline V gene encodes CDR1 WNHNN and CDR2 SYGVQD (reference sequence). The CDR3 DNA reads as TGCGCCAGCAGCCGCGCGGAGGGCCAGTTCCATGAGCAGTTCTTC. Translating it yields CASSRAEGQFHEQFF.

This chain connects TRBV10-3 to TRBJ2-1; 7 bases match TRBD2. The length of the CDR3 is 13 residues. Per the germline V gene, CDR1 is ENHRY and CDR2 is SYGVKD. V lost 8 bases and J lost 7; bases outside the gene matches: 8. The chain's CDR3 is CAIGRSGTNEQFF. Written as DNA, the CDR3 is TGTGCCATCGGAAGGAGCGGGACGAATGAGCAGTTCTTC.

The V call is TRBV20-1, the J call TRBJ1-1, with a possible D match to TRBD1 (6 bases). The CDR3 extends over 11 amino acids. Germline-derived CDR1 and CDR2 are DFQATT and SNEGSKA (reference sequence). V lost 6 bases, J lost 5 bases, and 10 bases lay in between. CDR3: CSAKRGTEAFF. Written as DNA, the CDR3 is TGCAGTGCAAAAAGGGGGACTGAAGCTTTCTTT.

The chain uses TRBV5-1 and TRBJ1-5; D call uncertain. CDR1 is SGHRS and CDR2 is YFSETQ in the germline V gene. The V end lost 2 bases, the J end lost 5 bases, and 11 bases lay between the germline ends. The CDR3 spans 14 residues. The CDR3, as DNA: TGCGCCAGCAGCTTCGGCGGGCCGGATCAGCCCCAGCATTTT. Encoded protein: CASSFGGPDQPQHF.

This clone was counted a single time. The rearrangement joins TRBV9 to TRBJ2-2; no firm D call. The CDR3 runs to 14 residues. Germline CDR1 reads SGDLS; CDR2 reads YYNGEE. With 0 bases removed from V and 4 bases from J, the gap between germline ends came to 7 bases. The CDR3 loop reads CASSVATATGELFF. Here the CDR3 DNA reads TGTGCCAGCAGCGTAGCTACTGCCACCGGGGAGCTGTTTTTT.

CDR3 nucleotide sequence: TGTGCCAGCAGTTCCGTTGGGGAGGTTTTAGGTAGGTACTATGGCTACACCTTC. Its protein is CASSSVGEVLGRYYGYTF. The chain employs TRBV25-1 and TRBJ1-2, with no clear D. Germline CDR1 is MGHDK and CDR2 is SYGVNS. The CDR3 sequence is 18 residues long. V was clipped by 5 bases and J by 3 bases, with 25 bases between them.

The genes are TRBV25-1 and TRBJ2-7; a possible D gene is TRBD2 (5 bases). Germline CDR1 is MGHDK and CDR2 is SYGVNS. The CDR3 loop spans 13 amino acids. Trimming removed 7 bases at V and 0 bases at J, with 10 bases between. The CDR3 is CASTRDSSYEQYF. For the CDR3, the DNA is TGTGCCAGCACACGGGATAGCTCCTACGAGCAGTACTTC.

This clone was counted once. The V call is TRBV6-6, the J call TRBJ1-2; 8 bases align to TRBD1. The trim removed 2 bases at V and 6 bases at J, leaving 5 bases unmatched. Germline lookup yields CDR1 MNHNY and CDR2 SVGAGI (reference sequence). This CDR3 has 14 residues. Here the CDR3 reads CASSYRTGIDGYTF. The CDR3 DNA is TGTGCCAGCAGTTACCGGACAGGGATTGATGGCTACACCTTC.

This rearrangement joins TRBV3-1 (or the pseudogene TRBV3-2) to TRBJ1-2; maybe TRBD1 (5 bases). Germline V gene sequence: CDR1 LGHDT, CDR2 YNNKEL (reference sequence). Trimming took 2 bases from V and 5 from J, leaving 9 bases between them. The length of the CDR3 is 13 residues. The CDR3 loop reads CASSQSGGYGYTF. The CDR3 coding sequence is TGTGCCAGCAGCCAATCCGGGGGGTATGGCTACACCTTC.

The chain couples TRBV2 to TRBJ1-5, with TRBD1 as a possible D gene (6 bases). Between the trimmed V and J ends, which lost 5 bases and 7 bases, there was a span of 15 bases. Germline V gives CDR1 SNHLY, CDR2 FYNNEI. The CDR3 spans 14 residues. This chain's CDR3 is CASSLGGGSQPQHF. CDR3 sequence (DNA): TGTGCCAGCAGTCTAGGGGGGGGAAGCCAGCCCCAGCATTTT.

The V call is TRBV5-4, the J call TRBJ1-2; D remains ambiguous. The germline V gene has CDR1 SGHNT and CDR2 YYREEE (reference sequence). Trimming left V 0 bases short and J 4 bases short, with 13 bases between. The CDR3 length is 15 residues. As DNA, the CDR3 is TGTGCCAGCAGCTTGGACAGTTTGAACCGCTATGGCTACACCTTC. Protein sequence: CASSLDSLNRYGYTF.

The chain couples TRBV5-6 to TRBJ2-3, with 7 bases that match TRBD2. CDR3 length equals 16 residues. The J segment lost 5 bases and the V segment lost 2 bases, leaving 11 bases of the junction unmatched. Germline values: CDR1 SGHDT, CDR2 YYEEEE. The CDR3 DNA reads TGTGCCAGCAGCTTAAAAGCGGGAATGGGTATAGATACGCAGTATTTT. This encodes CASSLKAGMGIDTQYF.

The rearrangement uses TRBV3-1 (or the pseudogene TRBV3-2) and TRBJ1-3; 9 bases match TRBD1. The CDR3 sequence is 15 residues long. The V gene's germline CDR1 is LGHDT and CDR2 YNNKEL (reference sequence). Trimming cost V 4 bases and J 4 bases; bases outside gene matches: 5. This chain's CDR3 is CASSLWTGAGNTIYF. Here the CDR3 DNA reads TGTGCCAGCAGCCTTTGGACAGGGGCGGGAAACACCATATATTTT.

This clone was detected only a few times. This sequence joins TRBV5-5 and TRBJ2-1, with D tentatively TRBD1 (6 bases). This CDR3 is 17 amino acids long. Trimming stripped 4 bases from V and 6 bases from J, with 23 bases between. The germline gives CDR1 SGHKS, CDR2 YYEKEE (reference sequence). This CDR3 is CASSIGVTGTGINEQFF. The CDR3 DNA follows: TGTGCCAGCAGCATCGGTGTGACCGGCACAGGGATCAATGAGCAGTTCTTC.

This chain connects TRBV7-2 to TRBJ2-5; 7 nucleotides agree with TRBD2. This CDR3 comprises 16 residues. V trimming: 3 bases; J trimming: 1 base; junction bases outside the gene matches: 8. The V gene's germline CDR1 is SGHTA and CDR2 FQGNSA. CDR3 sequence (DNA): TGTGCCAGCAGCTTGACAGTATCGGGGGGCCAAGAGACCCAGTACTTC. Translated: CASSLTVSGGQETQYF.

CDR3 bases: TGTGCCAGCAGTTACCGGTCTAACCTGAACACTGAAGCTTTCTTT. This codes for CASSYRSNLNTEAFF. V is TRBV2 and J is TRBJ1-1; D is undetermined. There are 15 residues in the CDR3. Trimming took 5 bases from V and 0 from J, leaving 13 bases between them. Germline CDR1 reads SNHLY; CDR2 reads FYNNEI. Full variable domain (outside the CDR3, taken from reference TRBV2 and TRBJ1-1): EPEVTQTPSHQVTQMGQEVILRCVPISNHLYFYWYRQILGQKVEFLVSFYNNEISEKSEIFDDQFSVERPDGSNFTLKIRSTKLEDSAMYFCASSYRSNLNTEAFFGQGTRLTVV.

The J gene is TRBJ2-2, the V gene TRBV27; D gene ambiguous. Germline V CDR1 and CDR2: MNHEY, SMNVEV (reference sequence). V lost 5 bases to trimming and J lost 0 bases, with 7 bases between them. The CDR3 runs to 14 residues. CDR3 in DNA: TGTGCCAGCAGTGCCTACTCGAACACCGGGGAGCTGTTTTTT. Translation: CASSAYSNTGELFF.

The rearrangement uses TRBV11-1 and TRBJ2-1; D call uncertain. This CDR3 comprises 11 residues. Germline CDR1 is SGHAT and CDR2 is FQDESV (reference sequence). Trimming left V 5 bases short and J 8 bases short, with 7 bases between. CDR3 in DNA: TGTGCCAGCAGCGTCATAGATGAGCAGTTCTTC. Its translation is CASSVIDEQFF.

The J gene is TRBJ2-7, the V gene TRBV6-1; tentative D call: TRBD1 (6 bases). CDR1 and CDR2 (germline): MNHNS, SASEGT. The CDR3 totals 14 residues. V was trimmed by 1 base and J by 2 bases, leaving 9 bases between them. The CDR3 region is CASSEVGGPYEQYF. DNA of the CDR3: TGTGCCAGCAGTGAAGTAGGGGGACCCTACGAGCAGTACTTC.

Only one count was recorded for this clone. V is TRBV10-1 and J is TRBJ1-4; D might be TRBD1 (6 bases). The CDR3 runs to 13 residues. The germline CDR1 and CDR2 sequences are WNHNN and SYGVQD (reference sequence). The ends were cut back, 7 bases at V and 7 bases at J, with 13 bases in the middle. The CDR3 reads CASIGGVAEKLFF. CDR3 nucleotide sequence: TGCGCCAGCATTGGGGGCGTCGCTGAAAAACTGTTTTTT.

The chain is built from TRBV29-1 and TRBJ2-5; TRBD2 aligns across 16 bases. Germline V gene data show CDR1 as SQVTM and CDR2 as ANQGSEA. This CDR3 contains 15 residues. V was clipped by 7 bases and J by 5 bases; unmatched bases: 7. The CDR3, as DNA: TGCAGCGCGGGGACTAGCGGGAGGGCCGGGGAGACCCAGTACTTC. Amino acid sequence: CSAGTSGRAGETQYF.

The rearrangement uses TRBV5-1 and TRBJ2-5; D perhaps matches TRBD2 (7 bases). From germline, CDR1 is SGHRS and CDR2 YFSETQ. V was pared by 4 bases and J by 4 bases, with 20 bases between. CDR3 length: 16 residues. CDR3 DNA: TGCGCCAGCAGCCCGGGGGGCTCGTCGGCCCCAGAGACCCAGTACTTC. Protein product: CASSPGGSSAPETQYF.